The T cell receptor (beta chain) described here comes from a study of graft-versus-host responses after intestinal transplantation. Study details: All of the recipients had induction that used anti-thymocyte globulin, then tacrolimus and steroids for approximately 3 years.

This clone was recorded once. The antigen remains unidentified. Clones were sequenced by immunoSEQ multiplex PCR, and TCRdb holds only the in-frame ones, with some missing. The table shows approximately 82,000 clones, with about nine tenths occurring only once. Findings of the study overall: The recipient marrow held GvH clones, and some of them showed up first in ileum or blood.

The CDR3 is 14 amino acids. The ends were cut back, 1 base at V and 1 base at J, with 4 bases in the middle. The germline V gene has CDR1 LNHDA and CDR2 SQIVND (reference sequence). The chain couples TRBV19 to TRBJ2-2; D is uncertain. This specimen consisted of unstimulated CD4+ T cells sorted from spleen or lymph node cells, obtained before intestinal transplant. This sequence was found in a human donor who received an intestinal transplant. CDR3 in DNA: TGTGCCAGTAGTATAGGTAGGAACACCGGGGAGCTGTTTTTT. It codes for CASSIGRNTGELFF. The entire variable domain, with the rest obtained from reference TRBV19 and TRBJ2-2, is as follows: DGGITQSPKYLFRKEGQNVTLSCEQNLNHDAMYWYRQDPGQGLRLIYYSQIVNDFQKGDIAEGYSVSREKKESFPLTVTSAQKNPTAFYLCASSIGRNTGELFFGEGSRLTVL.